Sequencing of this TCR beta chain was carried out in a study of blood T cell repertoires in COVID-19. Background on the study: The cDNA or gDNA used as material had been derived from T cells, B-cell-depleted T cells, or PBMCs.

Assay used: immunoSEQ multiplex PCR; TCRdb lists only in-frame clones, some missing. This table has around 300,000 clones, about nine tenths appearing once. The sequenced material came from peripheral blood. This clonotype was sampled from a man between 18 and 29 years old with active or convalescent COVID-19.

The CDR3 loop is CSVTKPGGVTDTQYF. The CDR3 DNA reads as TGCAGCGTGACCAAGCCAGGGGGCGTCACAGATACGCAGTATTTT. V usage is TRBV29-1 and J usage is TRBJ2-3, with 8 bases matching TRBD1. This CDR3 contains 15 residues. In germline, CDR1 is SQVTM, CDR2 ANQGSEA. V lost 6 bases and J lost 2; bases outside the gene matches: 10.